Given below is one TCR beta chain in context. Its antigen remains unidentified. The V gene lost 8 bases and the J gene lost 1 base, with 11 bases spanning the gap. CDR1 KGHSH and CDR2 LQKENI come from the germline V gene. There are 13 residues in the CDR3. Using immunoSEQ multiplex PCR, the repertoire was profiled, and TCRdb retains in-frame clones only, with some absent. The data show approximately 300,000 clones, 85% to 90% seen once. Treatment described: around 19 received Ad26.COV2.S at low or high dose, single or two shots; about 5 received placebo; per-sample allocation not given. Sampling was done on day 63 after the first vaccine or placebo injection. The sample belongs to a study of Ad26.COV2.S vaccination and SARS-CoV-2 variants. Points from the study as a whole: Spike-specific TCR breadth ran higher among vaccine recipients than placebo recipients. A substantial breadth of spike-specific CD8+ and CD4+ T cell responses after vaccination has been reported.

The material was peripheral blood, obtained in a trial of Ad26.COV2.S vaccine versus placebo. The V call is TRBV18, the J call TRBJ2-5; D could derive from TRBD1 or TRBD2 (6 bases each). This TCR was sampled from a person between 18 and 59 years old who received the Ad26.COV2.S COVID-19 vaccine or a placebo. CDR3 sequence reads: CASGGGVQETQYF. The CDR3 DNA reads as TGTGCCAGCGGGGGCGGGGTCCAAGAGACCCAGTACTTC.